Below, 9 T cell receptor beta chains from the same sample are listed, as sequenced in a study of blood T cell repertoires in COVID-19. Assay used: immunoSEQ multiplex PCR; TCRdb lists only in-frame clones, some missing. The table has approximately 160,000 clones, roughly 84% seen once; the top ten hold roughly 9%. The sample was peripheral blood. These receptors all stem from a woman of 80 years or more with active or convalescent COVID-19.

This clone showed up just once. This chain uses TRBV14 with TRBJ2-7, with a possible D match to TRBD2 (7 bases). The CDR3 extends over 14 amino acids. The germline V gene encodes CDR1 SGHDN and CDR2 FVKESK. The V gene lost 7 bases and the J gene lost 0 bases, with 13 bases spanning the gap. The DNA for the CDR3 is TGTGCCAGCACCCCTGGGGGGGCCTCCTACGAGCAGTACTTC. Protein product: CASTPGGASYEQYF.

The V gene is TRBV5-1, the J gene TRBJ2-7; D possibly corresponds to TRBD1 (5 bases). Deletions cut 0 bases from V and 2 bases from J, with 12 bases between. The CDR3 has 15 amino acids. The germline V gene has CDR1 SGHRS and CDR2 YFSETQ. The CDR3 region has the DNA TGCGCCAGCAGCTTGGCCCTACAGGCTACCTACGAGCAGTACTTC. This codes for CASSLALQATYEQYF.

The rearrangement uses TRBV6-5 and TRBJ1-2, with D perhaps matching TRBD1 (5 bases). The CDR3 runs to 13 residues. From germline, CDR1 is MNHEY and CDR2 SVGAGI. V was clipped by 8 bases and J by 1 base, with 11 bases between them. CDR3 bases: TGTGCCAGCCTAGGGGAACTTAACTATGGCTACACCTTC. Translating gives CASLGELNYGYTF.

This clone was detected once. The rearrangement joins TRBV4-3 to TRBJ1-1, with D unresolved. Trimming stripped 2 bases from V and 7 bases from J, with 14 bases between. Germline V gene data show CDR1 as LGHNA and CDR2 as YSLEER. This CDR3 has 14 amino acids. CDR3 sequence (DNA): TGCGCCAGCAGCCAATTTTCCGGGGAAATTGAAGCTTTCTTT. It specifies CASSQFSGEIEAFF.

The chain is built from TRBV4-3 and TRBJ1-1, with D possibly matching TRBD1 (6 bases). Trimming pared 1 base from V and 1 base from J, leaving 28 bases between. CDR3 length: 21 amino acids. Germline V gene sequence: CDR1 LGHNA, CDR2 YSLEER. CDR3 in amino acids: CASSQAPLTGLGFWANTEAFF. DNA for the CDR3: TGCGCCAGCAGCCAAGCCCCTTTAACAGGGTTAGGGTTTTGGGCGAACACTGAAGCTTTCTTT.

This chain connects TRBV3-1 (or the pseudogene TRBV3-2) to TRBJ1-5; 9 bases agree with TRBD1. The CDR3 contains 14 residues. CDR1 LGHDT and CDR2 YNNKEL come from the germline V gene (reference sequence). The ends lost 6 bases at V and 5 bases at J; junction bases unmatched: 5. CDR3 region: CASSQQGAYQPQHF. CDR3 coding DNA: TGTGCCAGCAGTCAACAGGGGGCCTATCAGCCCCAGCATTTT.

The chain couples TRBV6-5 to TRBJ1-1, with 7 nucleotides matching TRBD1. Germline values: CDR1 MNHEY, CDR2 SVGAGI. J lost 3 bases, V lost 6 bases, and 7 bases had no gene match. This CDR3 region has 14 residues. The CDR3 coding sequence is TGTGCCAGCAGAACGACAGGGTATGACACTGAAGCTTTCTTT. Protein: CASRTTGYDTEAFF.

The CDR3 region is CASSTTVTEAFF. CDR3 nucleotide sequence: TGTGCCAGCAGTACGACTGTCACTGAAGCTTTCTTT. The J gene is TRBJ1-1, the V gene TRBV28; D uncertain. CDR1 is MDHEN and CDR2 is SYDVKM in the germline V gene. This CDR3 comprises 12 residues. Trimming took off 5 bases at V and 4 bases at J, with 8 bases between the two ends.

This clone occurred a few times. For the CDR3, the DNA is TGTGCCAGCAGCCGTAACAGGGATGCTAACTATGGCTACACCTTC. Its translation is CASSRNRDANYGYTF. The chain links TRBV7-2 to TRBJ1-2, with a tentative D call TRBD1 (6 bases). V was cut by 5 bases and J by 0 bases, with 13 bases left in between. There are 15 residues in the CDR3. Germline V gene sequence: CDR1 SGHTA, CDR2 FQGNSA.